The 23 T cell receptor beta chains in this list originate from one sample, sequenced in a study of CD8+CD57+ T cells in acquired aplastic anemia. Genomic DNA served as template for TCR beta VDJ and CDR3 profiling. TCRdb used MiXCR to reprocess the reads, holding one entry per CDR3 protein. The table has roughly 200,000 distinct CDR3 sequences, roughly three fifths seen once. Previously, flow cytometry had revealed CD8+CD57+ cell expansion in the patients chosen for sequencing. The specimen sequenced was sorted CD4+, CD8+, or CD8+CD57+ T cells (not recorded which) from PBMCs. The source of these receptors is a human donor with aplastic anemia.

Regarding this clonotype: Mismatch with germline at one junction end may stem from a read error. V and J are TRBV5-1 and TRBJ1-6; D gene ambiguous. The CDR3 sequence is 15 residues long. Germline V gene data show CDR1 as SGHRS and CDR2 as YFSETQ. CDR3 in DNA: TGCGCCAGCAGCTTAGGAGATCTCCCTAATCCACCCCTCCACTTT. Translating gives CASSLGDLPNPPLHF.

The DNA for the CDR3 is TGTGCCAGCAGTGAGTACAGGGGACGTGAAAAACTGTTTTTT. Its translation: CASSEYRGREKLFF. The chain is built from TRBV2 and TRBJ1-4; 7 bases are a match to TRBD1. V shed 3 bases, J shed 7 bases, and the junction held 5 bases outside the gene matches. The CDR3 is 14 residues long. Germline values: CDR1 SNHLY, CDR2 FYNNEI.

Here the CDR3 reads CASSHRDRAVRGTIYF. For the CDR3, the DNA is TGTGCCAGCAGCCATCGGGACAGGGCGGTGAGAGGGACCATATATTTT. The rearrangement uses TRBV7-9 and TRBJ1-3, with 9 bases fitting TRBD1. This CDR3 is built from 16 residues. J lost 10 bases, V lost 5 bases, and 15 bases had no gene match. Germline V lookup: CDR1 SEHNR, CDR2 FQNEAQ (reference sequence).

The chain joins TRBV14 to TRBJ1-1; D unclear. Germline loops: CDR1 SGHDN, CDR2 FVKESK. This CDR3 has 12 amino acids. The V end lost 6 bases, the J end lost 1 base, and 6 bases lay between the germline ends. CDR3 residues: CASSHKNTEAFF. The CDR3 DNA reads TGTGCCAGCAGTCACAAGAACACTGAAGCTTTCTTT.

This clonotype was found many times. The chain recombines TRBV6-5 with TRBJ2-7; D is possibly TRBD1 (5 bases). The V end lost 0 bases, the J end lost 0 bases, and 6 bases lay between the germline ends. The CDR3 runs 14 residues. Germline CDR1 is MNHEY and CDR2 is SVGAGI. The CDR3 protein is CASSYSGDSYEQYF. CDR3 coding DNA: TGTGCCAGCAGTTACTCAGGGGACTCCTACGAGCAGTACTTC.

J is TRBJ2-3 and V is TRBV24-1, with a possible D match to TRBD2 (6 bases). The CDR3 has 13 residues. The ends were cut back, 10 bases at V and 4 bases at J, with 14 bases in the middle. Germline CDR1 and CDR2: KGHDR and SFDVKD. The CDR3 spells CATNGGRPDTQYF. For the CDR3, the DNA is TGTGCCACGAACGGGGGACGGCCAGATACGCAGTATTTT.

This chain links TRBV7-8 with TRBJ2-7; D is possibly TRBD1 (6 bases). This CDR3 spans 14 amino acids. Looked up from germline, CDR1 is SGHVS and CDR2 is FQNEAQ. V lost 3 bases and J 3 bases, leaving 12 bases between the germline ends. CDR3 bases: TGTGCCAGCAGCTTGGGGGCGTCCGTCTACGAGCAGTACTTC. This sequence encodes CASSLGASVYEQYF. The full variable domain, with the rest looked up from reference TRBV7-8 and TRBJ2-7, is GAGVSQSPRYKVAKRGQDVALRCDPISGHVSLFWYQQALGQGPEFLTYFQNEAQLDKSGLPSDRFFAERPEGSVSTLKIQRTQQEDSAVYLCASSLGASVYEQYFGPGTRLTVT.

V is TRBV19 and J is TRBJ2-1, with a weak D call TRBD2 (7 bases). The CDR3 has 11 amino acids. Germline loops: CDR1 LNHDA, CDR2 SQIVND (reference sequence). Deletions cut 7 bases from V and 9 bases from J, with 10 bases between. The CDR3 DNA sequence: TGTGCCAGTAACGGGGGGCGTGAGCAGTTCTTC. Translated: CASNGGREQFF.

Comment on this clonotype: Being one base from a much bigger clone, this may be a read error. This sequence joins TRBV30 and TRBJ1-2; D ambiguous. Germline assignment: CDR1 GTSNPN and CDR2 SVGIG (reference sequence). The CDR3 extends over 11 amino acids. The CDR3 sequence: CALSVENGYTF. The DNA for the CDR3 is TGTGCCTTGAGTGTCGAGAATGGCTACACCTTC.

Here the CDR3 reads CASSLRLAGGEEQYF. The DNA of the CDR3 is TGTGCCAGCAGCTTGAGACTAGCGGGAGGGGAAGAGCAGTACTTC. The chain employs TRBV13 and TRBJ2-7; TRBD2 aligns across 14 bases. V gave up 3 bases and J gave up 7 bases; unmatched junction bases: 5. Germline lookup yields CDR1 PRHDT and CDR2 FYEKMQ (reference sequence). This CDR3 comprises 15 residues.

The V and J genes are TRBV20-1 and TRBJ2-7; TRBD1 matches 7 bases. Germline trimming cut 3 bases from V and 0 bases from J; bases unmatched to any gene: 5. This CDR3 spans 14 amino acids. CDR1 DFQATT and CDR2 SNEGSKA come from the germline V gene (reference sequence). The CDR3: CSAREDRISYEQYF. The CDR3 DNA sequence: TGCAGTGCTAGGGAGGACAGGATCTCCTACGAGCAGTACTTC.

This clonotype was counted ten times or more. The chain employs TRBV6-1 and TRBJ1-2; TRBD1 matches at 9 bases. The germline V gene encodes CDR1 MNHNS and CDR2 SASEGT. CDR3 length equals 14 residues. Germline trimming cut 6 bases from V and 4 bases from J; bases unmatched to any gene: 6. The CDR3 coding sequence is TGTGCCAGCAGGGGACAGGGCTCTATCTATGGCTACACCTTC. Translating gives CASRGQGSIYGYTF.

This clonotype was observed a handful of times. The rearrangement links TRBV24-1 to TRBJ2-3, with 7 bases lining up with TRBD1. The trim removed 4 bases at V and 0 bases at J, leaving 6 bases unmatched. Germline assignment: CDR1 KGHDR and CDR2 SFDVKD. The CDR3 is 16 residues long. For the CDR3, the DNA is TGTGCCACCAGTGACCCGACAGGGAAGAGCACAGATACGCAGTATTTT. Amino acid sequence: CATSDPTGKSTDTQYF.

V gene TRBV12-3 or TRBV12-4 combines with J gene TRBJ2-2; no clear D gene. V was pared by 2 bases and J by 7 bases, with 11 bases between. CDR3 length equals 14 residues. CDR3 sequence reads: CASSLIEKDGELFF. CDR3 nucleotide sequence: TGTGCCAGCAGTTTAATAGAGAAGGACGGGGAGCTGTTTTTT.

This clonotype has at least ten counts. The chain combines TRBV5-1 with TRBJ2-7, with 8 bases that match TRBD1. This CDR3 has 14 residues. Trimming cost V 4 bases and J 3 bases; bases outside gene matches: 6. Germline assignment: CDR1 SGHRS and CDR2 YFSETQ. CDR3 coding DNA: TGCGCCAGCAGCCACACAGGGGGAAGCTACGAGCAGTACTTC. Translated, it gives CASSHTGGSYEQYF.

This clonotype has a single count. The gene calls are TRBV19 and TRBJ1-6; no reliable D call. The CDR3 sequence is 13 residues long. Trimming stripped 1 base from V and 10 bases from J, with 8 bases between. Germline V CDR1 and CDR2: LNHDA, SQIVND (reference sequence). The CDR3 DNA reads TGTGCCAGTAGTATAGGGATATGGTCACCCCTCCACTTT. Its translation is CASSIGIWSPLHF.

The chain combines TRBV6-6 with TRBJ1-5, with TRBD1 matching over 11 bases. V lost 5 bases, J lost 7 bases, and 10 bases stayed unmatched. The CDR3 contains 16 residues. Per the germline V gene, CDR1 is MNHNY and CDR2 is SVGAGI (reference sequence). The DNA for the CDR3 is TGTGCCAGCAGTGGCCGGGACAGGGGGTCGGGGCAGCCCCAGCATTTT. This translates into CASSGRDRGSGQPQHF.

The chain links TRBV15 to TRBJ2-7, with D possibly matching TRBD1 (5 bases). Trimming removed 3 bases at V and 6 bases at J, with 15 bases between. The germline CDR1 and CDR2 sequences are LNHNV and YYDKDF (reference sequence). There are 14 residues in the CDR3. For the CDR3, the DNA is TGTGCCACCAGCAGTTTCGCCCAGGGTTCCGAGCAGTACTTC. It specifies CATSSFAQGSEQYF. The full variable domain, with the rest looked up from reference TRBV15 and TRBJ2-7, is DAMVIQNPRYQVTQFGKPVTLSCSQTLNHNVMYWYQQKSSQAPKLLFHYYDKDFNNEADTPDNFQSRRPNTSFCFLDIRSPGLGDTAMYLCATSSFAQGSEQYFGPGTRLTVT.

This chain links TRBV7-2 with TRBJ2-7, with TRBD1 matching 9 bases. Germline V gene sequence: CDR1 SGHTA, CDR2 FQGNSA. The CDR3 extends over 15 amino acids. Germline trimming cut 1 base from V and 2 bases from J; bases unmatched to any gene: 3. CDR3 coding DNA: TGTGCCAGCAGCTTAGACAGGGGGCTTGCCTACGAGCAGTACTTC. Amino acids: CASSLDRGLAYEQYF.

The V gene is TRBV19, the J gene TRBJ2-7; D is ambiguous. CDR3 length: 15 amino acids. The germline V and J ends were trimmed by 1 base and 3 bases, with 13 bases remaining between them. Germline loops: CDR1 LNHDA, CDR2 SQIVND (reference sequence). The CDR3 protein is CASSIAVTPIYEQYF. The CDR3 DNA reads TGTGCCAGTAGTATAGCTGTGACCCCCATCTACGAGCAGTACTTC. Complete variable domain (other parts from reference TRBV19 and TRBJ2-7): DGGITQSPKYLFRKEGQNVTLSCEQNLNHDAMYWYRQDPGQGLRLIYYSQIVNDFQKGDIAEGYSVSREKKESFPLTVTSAQKNPTAFYLCASSIAVTPIYEQYFGPGTRLTVT.

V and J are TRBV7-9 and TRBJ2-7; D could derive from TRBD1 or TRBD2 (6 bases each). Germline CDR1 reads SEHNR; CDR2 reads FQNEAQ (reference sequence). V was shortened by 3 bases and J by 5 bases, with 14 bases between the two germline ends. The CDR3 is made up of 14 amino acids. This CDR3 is CASSFEGGKDEQYF. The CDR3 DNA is TGTGCCAGCAGCTTTGAGGGGGGAAAGGACGAGCAGTACTTC.

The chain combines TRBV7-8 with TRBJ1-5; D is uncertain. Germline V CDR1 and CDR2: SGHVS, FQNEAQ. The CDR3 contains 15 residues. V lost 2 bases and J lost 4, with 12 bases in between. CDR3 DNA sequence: TGTGCCAGCAGCTTACGCGGCGGCGCGAATCAGCCCCAGCATTTT. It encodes CASSLRGGANQPQHF.

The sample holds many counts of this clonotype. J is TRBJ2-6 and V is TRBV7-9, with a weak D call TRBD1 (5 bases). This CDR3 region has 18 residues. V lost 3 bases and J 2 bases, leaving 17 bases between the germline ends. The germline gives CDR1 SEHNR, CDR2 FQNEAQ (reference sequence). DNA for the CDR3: TGTGCCAGCAGCTTTCACCAGGGCGGACCACCTGGGGCCAACGTCCTGACTTTC. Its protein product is CASSFHQGGPPGANVLTF.